This TCR beta chain derives from a study of blood T cell repertoires in COVID-19. Background on the study: In each case, the material was cDNA or gDNA derived from T cells, B-cell-depleted T cells, or PBMCs.

Clones were read by immunoSEQ multiplex PCR, and TCRdb kept only the in-frame ones, dropping some. Of some 150,000 clones in the sample, approximately 83% are singletons; the top ten hold around 8%. The germline V gene encodes CDR1 SQVTM and CDR2 ANQGSEA. CDR3 length: 10 amino acids. The TCR comes from a human donor in a cohort sampled during active COVID-19. This chain connects TRBV29-1 to TRBJ2-7; D perhaps matches TRBD1 (6 bases). Sample: peripheral blood. In nucleotides, the CDR3 is TGCACCGCCGGACAGTACGAGCAGTACTTC. Amino acid sequence: CTAGQYEQYF.